The next 15 T cell receptor beta chains were all read from a single sample in a study of blood T cell repertoires in COVID-19. Sequencing was performed with immunoSEQ multiplex PCR; in TCRdb, only in-frame clones are kept and a portion is missing. The data show about 41,000 clones, roughly 87% seen once. The sequenced material came from peripheral blood. These TCRs come from a man aged 60-69 years with acute or convalescent COVID-19.

V usage is TRBV6-5 and J usage is TRBJ1-2, with D perhaps matching TRBD1 (5 bases). V lost 0 bases to trimming and J lost 8 bases, with 19 bases between them. This CDR3 is 16 amino acids long. CDR1 MNHEY and CDR2 SVGAGI come from the germline V gene. The CDR3 region is CASSYSIGGRGWGYTF. DNA for the CDR3: TGTGCCAGCAGTTACTCGATTGGGGGGAGAGGCTGGGGCTACACCTTC.

The chain recombines TRBV27 with TRBJ2-7, with unresolved D. Trimming left V 5 bases short and J 0 bases short, with 8 bases between. Germline values: CDR1 MNHEY, CDR2 SMNVEV (reference sequence). The CDR3 spans 13 residues. CDR3 bases: TGTGCCAGCAGTGGCACACCCTCCTACGAGCAGTACTTC. It translates to CASSGTPSYEQYF.

V is TRBV6-5 and J is TRBJ1-1, with D perhaps TRBD1 (6 bases). CDR3 length equals 16 residues. Germline assignment: CDR1 MNHEY and CDR2 SVGAGI. The V end was cut by 2 bases, the J end by 4 bases, with 17 bases between. In DNA form, the CDR3 reads TGTGCCAGCAGTTACGCCGACAGGTCTTTGAGCACTGAAGCTTTCTTT. It codes for CASSYADRSLSTEAFF.

This clone was detected a few times. The chain combines TRBV7-8 with TRBJ1-2; D unclear. This CDR3 has 13 residues. Germline V CDR1 and CDR2: SGHVS, FQNEAQ. Trimming took off 3 bases at V and 2 bases at J, with 7 bases between the two ends. This chain's CDR3 is CASSLELNYGYTF. Written as DNA, the CDR3 is TGTGCCAGCAGCTTGGAGTTAAACTATGGCTACACCTTC.

This clone was found once. CDR3 protein: CASSFAGSGADTQYF. The CDR3 DNA sequence: TGTGCCAGCAGCTTCGCGGGCTCCGGGGCAGATACGCAGTATTTT. The rearrangement links TRBV7-6 to TRBJ2-3; TRBD2 might be the D (5 bases). This CDR3 region has 15 residues. The germline CDR1 and CDR2 sequences are SGHVS and FNYEAQ. The V gene lost 3 bases and the J gene lost 4 bases, with 14 bases spanning the gap.

J is TRBJ1-1 and V is TRBV29-1; no firm D call. The germline V gene has CDR1 SQVTM and CDR2 ANQGSEA. This CDR3 spans 13 amino acids. CDR3 loop: CTAMRGMETEAFF. DNA for the CDR3: TGCACCGCCATGCGGGGAATGGAAACTGAAGCTTTCTTT. Supplemented by reference TRBV29-1 and TRBJ1-1, the full variable domain reads SAVISQKPSRDICQRGTSLTIQCQVDSQVTMMFWYRQQPGQSLTLIATANQGSEATYESGFVIDKFPISRPNLTFSTLTVSNMSPEDSSIYLCTAMRGMETEAFFGQGTRLTVV.

V usage is TRBV10-3 and J usage is TRBJ1-1; 9 bases line up with TRBD1. This CDR3 is 17 amino acids long. Germline CDR1 is ENHRY and CDR2 is SYGVKD. With V trimmed by 4 bases and J by 1 base, 10 bases remained unmatched. CDR3 in amino acids: CAISGRTGEGKNTEAFF. As DNA, the CDR3 is TGTGCCATCAGTGGTCGGACAGGGGAGGGGAAGAACACTGAAGCTTTCTTT.

A few counts support this clone. At one boundary the junction diverges from the germline segment, which might be a read error. The chain joins TRBV14 to TRBJ1-2; no reliable D call. Per germline, CDR1 SGHDN and CDR2 FVKESK. The CDR3 is 13 residues long. The CDR3 region is CASSQERNFGYTF. Here the CDR3 DNA reads TGTGCCAGCAGCCAAGAACGCAACTTTGGCTACACCTTC.

This chain uses TRBV18 with TRBJ2-1; 9 nucleotides align to TRBD2. The junction had 9 bases not matched to a gene; V was cut back by 6 bases and J by 9 bases. The CDR3 runs to 14 residues. The germline V gene encodes CDR1 KGHSH and CDR2 LQKENI. For the CDR3, the DNA is TGTGCCAGCTCCGAGTCCGGACTAGCGACTGAGCAGTTCTTC. Protein product: CASSESGLATEQFF. The whole variable domain, remainder taken from reference TRBV18 and TRBJ2-1, is NAGVMQNPRHLVRRRGQEARLRCSPMKGHSHVYWYRQLPEEGLKFMVYLQKENIIDESGMPKERFSAEFPKEGPSILRIQQVVRGDSAAYFCASSESGLATEQFFGPGTRLTVL.

V is TRBV30 and J is TRBJ2-1, with 8 nucleotides matching TRBD2. Trimming removed 0 bases from V and 1 base from J; junction bases left unmatched: 2. The germline V gene has CDR1 GTSNPN and CDR2 SVGIG (reference sequence). CDR3 length equals 15 residues. The CDR3 DNA sequence: TGTGCCTGGAGTGTACGCGGGGGGTCCTACAATGAGCAGTTCTTC. This gives the protein CAWSVRGGSYNEQFF.

CDR3 sequence (DNA): TGTGCCAGTAGTATGGGGCAGCTCGGCTACACCTTC. Its protein is CASSMGQLGYTF. The chain uses TRBV19 and TRBJ1-2, with a weak D call TRBD1 (5 bases). This CDR3 spans 12 amino acids. Germline V gives CDR1 LNHDA, CDR2 SQIVND (reference sequence). V was shortened by 3 bases and J by 8 bases, with 10 bases between the two germline ends.

The V and J genes are TRBV7-9 and TRBJ2-1; 9 nucleotides line up with TRBD2. In germline, CDR1 is SEHNR, CDR2 FQNEAQ (reference sequence). After removal of 5 bases from V and 7 bases from J, the junction contained 12 bases not matched to a gene. The CDR3 is made up of 16 amino acids. The CDR3 sequence: CASSHDLAGSYNEQFF. CDR3 coding DNA: TGTGCCAGCAGCCACGACCTAGCGGGGTCGTATAATGAGCAGTTCTTC.

The chain has TRBV6-1 and TRBJ2-7, with 12 nucleotides matching TRBD2. CDR3 length: 18 amino acids. With 2 bases clipped from V and 3 bases from J, the junction kept 11 bases outside the gene matches. CDR1 and CDR2 (germline): MNHNS, SASEGT. The DNA of the CDR3 is TGTGCCAGCAGTGAACGCGGAAGGCTAGCGGGGGGGCTCTACGAGCAGTACTTC. Translation: CASSERGRLAGGLYEQYF.

The chain uses TRBV7-9 and TRBJ2-1, with 11 bases identical to TRBD2. This CDR3 is built from 16 residues. Per germline, CDR1 SEHNR and CDR2 FQNEAQ (reference sequence). V lost 1 base, J lost 8 bases, and 7 bases stayed unmatched. The chain's CDR3 is CASSLVLAGGDDEQFF. In nucleotides, the CDR3 is TGTGCCAGCAGCTTAGTCCTAGCGGGGGGCGATGATGAGCAGTTCTTC.

V gene TRBV11-2 combines with J gene TRBJ2-1; the match to TRBD2 covers 9 bases. There are 16 residues in the CDR3. V was clipped by 5 bases and J by 7 bases; unmatched bases: 12. Germline V lookup: CDR1 SGHAT, CDR2 FQNNGV. CDR3 sequence reads: CASSLRAAGGPNEQFF. CDR3 DNA sequence: TGTGCCAGCAGCCTCCGGGCAGCGGGGGGCCCGAATGAGCAGTTCTTC. The whole variable domain, filled in from reference TRBV11-2 and TRBJ2-1, reads EAGVAQSPRYKIIEKRQSVAFWCNPISGHATLYWYQQILGQGPKLLIQFQNNGVVDDSQLPKDRFSAERLKGVDSTLKIQPAKLEDSAVYLCASSLRAAGGPNEQFFGPGTRLTVL.